This TCR beta chain was captured by sequencing in a study of cytomegalovirus exposure and HLA in healthy donors. Note on this clone: Its antigen is not identified.

This PCR relied on a set of 60 Vbeta primers and 13 Jbeta primers. Here immunoSEQ multiplex PCR was the method, and the copy in TCRdb shows in-frame clones only, minus some. Of about 230,000 clones in the sample, 85% to 90% were seen once. There were likely unrecorded immune exposures, though donors were nominally healthy when sampled. General study findings and limits: It was confirmed in vitro that a few of the CMV-associated chains were specific for CMV antigens.

This sequence originates from a human donor in good health. The sample was PBMCs.

CDR3 bases: TGTGCCAGCAGTGACCGGCTAGCGGGAGGGCCAAAGCCCCCCAGCTACAATGAGCAGTTCTTC. It encodes CASSDRLAGGPKPPSYNEQFF. V gene TRBV6-4 combines with J gene TRBJ2-1, with TRBD2 identical over 12 bases. Germline loops: CDR1 MRHNA, CDR2 SNTAGT. V trimming: 2 bases; J trimming: 3 bases; junction bases outside the gene matches: 17. The CDR3 loop spans 21 amino acids.